Listed below are T cell receptor beta chains from one sample, sequenced in a study of T cells expressing NK-cell markers. From the 5' RACE reads, TCRdb lists one entry per CDR3 protein and no DNA. Here the sample table reports under 500,000 distinct CDR3 sequences. Specimen: blood T cells: a sorted CD56 or NKG2C T cell subset, CD4+ or CD8+ T cells, or bulk PBMC T cells (not recorded which). These receptors were obtained from a woman aged 18 to 75 in good health. The CDR3 runs from the conserved cysteine through the conserved F or W.

j_gene,v_gene,CDR3aa
TRBJ1-6,TRBV2,CASSDQDRSNSPLHF
TRBJ1-1,TRBV5-1,CASSPGTGGDRTEAFF
TRBJ2-1,TRBV12-3/TRBV12-4,CAITSGAYNEQFF
TRBJ2-3,TRBV5-1,CASGEVRADTQYF
TRBJ2-1,TRBV6-1,CASRSAGGLYNEQFF
TRBJ1-2,TRBV20-1,CSARDRSGSNYGYTF
TRBJ1-2,TRBV6-1,CASSTNREANYGYTF
TRBJ2-7,TRBV12-3/TRBV12-4,CASSAGRAEQYF
TRBJ1-4,TRBV6-6,CASSYSVEKLFF
TRBJ2-2,TRBV6-4,CASSETSSNTGELFF
TRBJ2-3,TRBV28,CASSLDRGREGTDTQYF
TRBJ1-3,TRBV13,CASSLGTGVRNTIYF
TRBJ1-2,TRBV6-5,CASSSPSFGPGYTF
TRBJ2-3,TRBV15,CATSTFLGTGEYF
TRBJ2-1,TRBV4-2,CASSHSRGERRGNEQFF
TRBJ2-7,TRBV30,CASRRDNPYEQYF
TRBJ1-2,TRBV12-3/TRBV12-4,CASSLRGRGLGYGYTF
TRBJ2-3,TRBV20-1,CSAPRGANPSTDTQYF
TRBJ1-1,TRBV14,CASSPTGSRLLTEAFF
TRBJ2-5,TRBV4-3,CASSQDSSGQTLWETQYF
TRBJ2-3,TRBV20-1,CSATVTDTQYF
TRBJ2-2,TRBV9,CASSVGTSWGELFF
TRBJ2-5,TRBV7-7,CASSLDGETQYF